Below, one T cell receptor (beta chain) is given with its context. Looked up from germline, CDR1 is SGHAT and CDR2 is FQNNGV. This CDR3 contains 17 residues. With V trimmed by 1 base and J by 4 bases, 12 bases remained unmatched. Only in-frame clones appear in the TCRdb table, and some are missing; sequencing was by immunoSEQ multiplex PCR. The sample has about 400,000 clones, roughly 88% seen once. The sample belongs to a study of blood T cell repertoires in COVID-19. Recruitment covered about 25 US areas and drew participants whose ages spanned about 18 to 95 years. Sequenced material: PBMCs or T cells enriched from blood (not recorded which). The sequence was obtained from a woman between 40 and 50 years old with acute COVID-19. This chain uses TRBV11-2 with TRBJ2-7; 8 nucleotides match TRBD1. DNA for the CDR3: TGTGCCAGCAGCTTAGGGGGCCGAACAGGGGGAGGTTACGAGCAGTACTTC. The encoded protein is CASSLGGRTGGGYEQYF.